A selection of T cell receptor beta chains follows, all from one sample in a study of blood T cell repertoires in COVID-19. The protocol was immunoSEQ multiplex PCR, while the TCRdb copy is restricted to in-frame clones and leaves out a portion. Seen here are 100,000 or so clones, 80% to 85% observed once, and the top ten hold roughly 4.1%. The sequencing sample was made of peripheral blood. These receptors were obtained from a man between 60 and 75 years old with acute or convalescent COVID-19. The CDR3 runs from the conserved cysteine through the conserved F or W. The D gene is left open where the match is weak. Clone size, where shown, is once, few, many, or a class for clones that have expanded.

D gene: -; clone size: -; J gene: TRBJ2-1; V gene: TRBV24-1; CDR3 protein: CATSGSGRGGIYNEQFF; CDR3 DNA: TGTGCCACCAGTGGTAGTGGACGGGGAGGAATTTACAATGAGCAGTTCTTC
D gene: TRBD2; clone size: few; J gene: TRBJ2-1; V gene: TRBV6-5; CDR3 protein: CASSTGTSGHNEQFF; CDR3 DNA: TGTGCCAGCAGCACCGGGACTAGCGGACACAATGAGCAGTTCTTC
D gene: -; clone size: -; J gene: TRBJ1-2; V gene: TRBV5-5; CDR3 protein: CASSLWASPYGYTF; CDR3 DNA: TGTGCCAGCAGCTTGTGGGCCAGCCCCTATGGCTACACCTTC
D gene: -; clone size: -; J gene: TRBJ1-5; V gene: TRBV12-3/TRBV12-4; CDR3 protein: CASSFRNQPQHF; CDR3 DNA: TGTGCCAGCAGTTTTCGGAATCAGCCCCAGCATTTT
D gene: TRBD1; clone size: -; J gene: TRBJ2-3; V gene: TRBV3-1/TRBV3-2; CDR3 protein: CASSQTGTGHRDTQYF; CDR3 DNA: TGTGCCAGCAGCCAGACCGGGACAGGGCACAGGGATACGCAGTATTTT
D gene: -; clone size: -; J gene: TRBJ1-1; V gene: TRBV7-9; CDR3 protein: CASSPQMNTEAFF; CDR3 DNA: TGTGCCAGCAGCCCACAGATGAACACTGAAGCTTTCTTT
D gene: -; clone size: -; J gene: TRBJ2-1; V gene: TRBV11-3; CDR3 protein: CASRIVNEQFF; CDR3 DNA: TGTGCCAGCCGTATAGTCAATGAGCAGTTCTTC
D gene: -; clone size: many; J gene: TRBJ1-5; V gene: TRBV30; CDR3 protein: CAWSAGTGRYSNQPQHF; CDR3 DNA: TGTGCCTGGAGTGCCGGTACAGGGCGTTATAGCAATCAGCCCCAGCATTTT
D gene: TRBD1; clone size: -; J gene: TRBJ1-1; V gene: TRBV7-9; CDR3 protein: CASSDGTGGRTEAFF; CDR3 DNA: TGTGCCAGCAGCGACGGGACAGGGGGCAGGACTGAAGCTTTCTTT
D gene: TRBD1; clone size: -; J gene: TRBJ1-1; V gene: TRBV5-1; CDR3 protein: CASSPLGQEGTEAFF; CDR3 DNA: TGCGCCAGCAGCCCCCTCGGACAGGAAGGAACTGAAGCTTTCTTT
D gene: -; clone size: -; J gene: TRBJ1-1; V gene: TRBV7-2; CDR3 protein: CASSAQQSTEAFF; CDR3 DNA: TGTGCCAGCAGCGCGCAACAGAGCACAGAAGCTTTCTTT